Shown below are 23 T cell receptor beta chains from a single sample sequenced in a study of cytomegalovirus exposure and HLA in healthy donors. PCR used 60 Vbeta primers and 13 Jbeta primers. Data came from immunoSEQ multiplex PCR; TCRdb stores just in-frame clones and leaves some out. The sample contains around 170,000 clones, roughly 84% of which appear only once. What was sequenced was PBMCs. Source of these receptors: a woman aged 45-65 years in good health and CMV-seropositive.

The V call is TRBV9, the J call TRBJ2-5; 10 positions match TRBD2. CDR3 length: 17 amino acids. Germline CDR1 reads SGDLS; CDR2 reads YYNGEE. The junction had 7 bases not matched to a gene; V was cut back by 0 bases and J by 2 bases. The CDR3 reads CASSVAAGAGGQETQYF. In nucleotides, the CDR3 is TGTGCCAGCAGCGTAGCCGCGGGAGCGGGGGGGCAAGAGACCCAGTACTTC.

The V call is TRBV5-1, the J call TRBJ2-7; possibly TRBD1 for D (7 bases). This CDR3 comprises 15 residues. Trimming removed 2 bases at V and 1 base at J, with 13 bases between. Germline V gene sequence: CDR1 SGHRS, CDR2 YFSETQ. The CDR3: CASSFGGGQSYEQYF. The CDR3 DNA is TGCGCCAGCAGCTTTGGAGGGGGACAGTCCTACGAGCAGTACTTC.

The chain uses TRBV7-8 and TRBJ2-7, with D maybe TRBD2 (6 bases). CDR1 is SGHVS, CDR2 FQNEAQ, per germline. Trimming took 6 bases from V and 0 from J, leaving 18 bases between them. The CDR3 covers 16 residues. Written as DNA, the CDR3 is TGTGCCAGCAGGGGCGGGGCGGGGAGAAGCTCCTACGAGCAGTACTTC. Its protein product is CASRGGAGRSSYEQYF.

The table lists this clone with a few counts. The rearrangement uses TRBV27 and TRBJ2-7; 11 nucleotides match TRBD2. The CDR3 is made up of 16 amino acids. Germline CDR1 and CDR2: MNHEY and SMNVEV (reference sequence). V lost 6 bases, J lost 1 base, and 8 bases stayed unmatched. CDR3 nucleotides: TGTGCCAGCAGCCTCGGCCGACTAGCGGGGTCCTACGAGCAGTACTTC. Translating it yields CASSLGRLAGSYEQYF.

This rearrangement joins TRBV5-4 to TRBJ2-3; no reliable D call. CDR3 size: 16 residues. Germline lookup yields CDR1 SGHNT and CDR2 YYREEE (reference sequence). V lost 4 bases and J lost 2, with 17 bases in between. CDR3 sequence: CASSPQKSLYTDTQYF. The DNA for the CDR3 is TGTGCCAGCAGCCCTCAAAAATCACTTTACACAGATACGCAGTATTTT.

The DNA of the CDR3 is TGTGCCAGCAGCCAAGAGTGGGGGGAACCCTCCTACGAGCAGTACTTC. Its translation is CASSQEWGEPSYEQYF. The genes are TRBV4-2 and TRBJ2-7, with D tentatively TRBD2 (6 bases). The CDR3 covers 16 residues. Between the trimmed V and J ends, which lost 0 bases and 0 bases, there was a span of 12 bases. Germline-derived CDR1 and CDR2 are LGHNA and YNFKEQ.

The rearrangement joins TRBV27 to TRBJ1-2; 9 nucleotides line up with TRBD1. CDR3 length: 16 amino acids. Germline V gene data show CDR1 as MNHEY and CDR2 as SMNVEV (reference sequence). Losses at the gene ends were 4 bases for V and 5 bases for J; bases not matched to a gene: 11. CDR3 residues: CASSSSTGGYVYGYTF. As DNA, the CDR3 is TGTGCCAGCAGTTCGTCGACAGGGGGATATGTATATGGCTACACCTTC.

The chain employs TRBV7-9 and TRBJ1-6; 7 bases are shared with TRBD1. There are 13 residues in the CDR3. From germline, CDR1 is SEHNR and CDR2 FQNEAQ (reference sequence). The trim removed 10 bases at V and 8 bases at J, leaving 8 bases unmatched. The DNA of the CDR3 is TGTGCCACTCGACAGGGAAGTGATTCACCCCTCCACTTT. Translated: CATRQGSDSPLHF.

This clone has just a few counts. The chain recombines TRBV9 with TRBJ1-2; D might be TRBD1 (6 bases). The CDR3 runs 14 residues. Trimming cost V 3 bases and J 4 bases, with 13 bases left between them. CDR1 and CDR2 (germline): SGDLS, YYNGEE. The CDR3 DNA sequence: TGTGCCAGCAGCGACTCCGACAGGCTCTATGGCTACACCTTC. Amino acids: CASSDSDRLYGYTF.

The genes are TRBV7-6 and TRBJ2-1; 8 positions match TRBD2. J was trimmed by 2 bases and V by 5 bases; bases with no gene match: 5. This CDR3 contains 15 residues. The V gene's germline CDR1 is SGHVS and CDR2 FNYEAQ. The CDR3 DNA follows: TGTGCCAGCAGCACCGGACTAGCCCCCTACAATGAGCAGTTCTTC. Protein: CASSTGLAPYNEQFF.

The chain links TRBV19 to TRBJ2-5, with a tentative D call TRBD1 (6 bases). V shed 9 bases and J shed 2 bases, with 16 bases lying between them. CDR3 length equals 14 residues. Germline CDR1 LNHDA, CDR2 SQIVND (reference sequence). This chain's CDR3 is CASSTRRGQETQYF. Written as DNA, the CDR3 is TGTGCCAGCTCGACACGAAGGGGGCAAGAGACCCAGTACTTC.

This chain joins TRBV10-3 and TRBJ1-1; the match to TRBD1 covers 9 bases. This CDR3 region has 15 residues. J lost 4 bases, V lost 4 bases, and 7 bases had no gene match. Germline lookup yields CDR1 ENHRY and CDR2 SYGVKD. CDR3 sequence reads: CAISGPGTGSTEAFF. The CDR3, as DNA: TGTGCCATCAGTGGCCCAGGGACAGGGTCCACTGAAGCTTTCTTT.

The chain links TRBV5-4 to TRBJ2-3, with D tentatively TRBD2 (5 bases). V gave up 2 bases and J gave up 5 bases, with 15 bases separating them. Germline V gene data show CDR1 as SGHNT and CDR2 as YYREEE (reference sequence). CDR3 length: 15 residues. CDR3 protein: CASSLRAESVDTQYF. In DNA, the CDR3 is TGTGCCAGCAGCTTAAGAGCGGAATCGGTAGATACGCAGTATTTT.

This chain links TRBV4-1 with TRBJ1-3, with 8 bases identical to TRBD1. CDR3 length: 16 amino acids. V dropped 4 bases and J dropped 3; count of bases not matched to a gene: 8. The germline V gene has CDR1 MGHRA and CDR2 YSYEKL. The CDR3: CASSRDRPQGGNTIYF. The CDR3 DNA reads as TGCGCCAGCAGCCGGGACAGGCCACAAGGTGGAAACACCATATATTTT.

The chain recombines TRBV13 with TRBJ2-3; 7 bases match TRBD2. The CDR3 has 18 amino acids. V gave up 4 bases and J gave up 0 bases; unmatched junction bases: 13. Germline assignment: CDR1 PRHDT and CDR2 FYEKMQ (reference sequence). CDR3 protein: CASSSGLEEGPSTDTQYF. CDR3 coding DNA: TGTGCCAGCAGCTCCGGACTAGAGGAGGGCCCTAGCACAGATACGCAGTATTTT.

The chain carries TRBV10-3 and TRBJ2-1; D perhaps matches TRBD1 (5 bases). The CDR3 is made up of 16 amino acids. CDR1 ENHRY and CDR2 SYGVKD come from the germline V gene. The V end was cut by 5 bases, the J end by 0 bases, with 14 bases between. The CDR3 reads CAISQTERSSYNEQFF. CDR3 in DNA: TGTGCCATCAGTCAGACAGAAAGGAGCTCCTACAATGAGCAGTTCTTC.

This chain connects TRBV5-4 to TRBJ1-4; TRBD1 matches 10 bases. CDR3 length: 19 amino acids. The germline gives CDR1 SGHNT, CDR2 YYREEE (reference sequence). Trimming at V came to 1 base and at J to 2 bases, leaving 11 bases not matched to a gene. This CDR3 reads CASSLSGTGDLRTNEKLFF. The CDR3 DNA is TGTGCCAGCAGCTTGTCCGGGACAGGGGATTTGAGGACTAATGAAAAACTGTTTTTT.

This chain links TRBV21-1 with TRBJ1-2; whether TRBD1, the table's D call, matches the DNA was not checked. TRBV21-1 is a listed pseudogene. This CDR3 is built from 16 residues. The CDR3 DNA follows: TGTGCCAGCAGCAAAGAAAGACAGGGGGTTAACTATGGCTACACCTTC. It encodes CASSKERQGVNYGYTF.

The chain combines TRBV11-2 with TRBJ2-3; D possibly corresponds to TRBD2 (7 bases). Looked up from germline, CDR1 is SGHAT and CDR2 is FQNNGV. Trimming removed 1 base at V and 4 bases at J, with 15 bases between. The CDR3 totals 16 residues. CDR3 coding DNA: TGTGCCAGCAGCTTAGTGGAGGGGGGGCCACCAGATACGCAGTATTTT. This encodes CASSLVEGGPPDTQYF.

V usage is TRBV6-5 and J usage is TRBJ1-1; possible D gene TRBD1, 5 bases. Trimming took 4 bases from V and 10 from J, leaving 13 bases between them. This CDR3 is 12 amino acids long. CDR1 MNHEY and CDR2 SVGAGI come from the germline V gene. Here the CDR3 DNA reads TGTGCCAGCAGTTCCGGGGGAGGGACAGCTTTCTTT. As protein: CASSSGGGTAFF.

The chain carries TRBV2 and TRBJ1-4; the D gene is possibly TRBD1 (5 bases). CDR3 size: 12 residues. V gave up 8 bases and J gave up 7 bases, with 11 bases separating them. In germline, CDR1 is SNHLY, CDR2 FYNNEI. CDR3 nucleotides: TGTGCCAGCGGCAGGGTCGGTGAAAAACTGTTTTTT. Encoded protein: CASGRVGEKLFF. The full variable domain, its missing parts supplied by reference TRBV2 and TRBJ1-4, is EPEVTQTPSHQVTQMGQEVILRCVPISNHLYFYWYRQILGQKVEFLVSFYNNEISEKSEIFDDQFSVERPDGSNFTLKIRSTKLEDSAMYFCASGRVGEKLFFGSGTQLSVL.

CDR3 DNA sequence: TGTGCCAGTCGAGTCCAATCCCCAGGGGCGAGCGGCTACACCTTC. Its protein product is CASRVQSPGASGYTF. The chain couples TRBV19 to TRBJ1-2; maybe TRBD1 (6 bases). V was clipped by 8 bases and J by 8 bases, with 24 bases between them. Germline-derived CDR1 and CDR2 are LNHDA and SQIVND (reference sequence). CDR3 size: 15 residues.

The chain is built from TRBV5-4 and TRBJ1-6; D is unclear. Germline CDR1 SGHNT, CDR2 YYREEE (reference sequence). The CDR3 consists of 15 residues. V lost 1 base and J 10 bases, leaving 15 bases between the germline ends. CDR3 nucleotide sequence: TGTGCCAGCAGCTTGAAAGTCGTCAACGGGTCACCCCTCCACTTT. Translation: CASSLKVVNGSPLHF.